One sample yielded the 28 T cell receptor beta chains listed below, sequenced in a study of blood T cell repertoires in COVID-19. Sequenced by immunoSEQ multiplex PCR; TCRdb stores in-frame clones only, minus some. Here the sample spans approximately 310,000 clones, about nine tenths being singletons. The source material was PBMCs or T cells enriched from blood (not recorded which). The origin of the receptors is a man in his sixties who had recovered from COVID-19.

The chain employs TRBV11-1 and TRBJ2-7; D possibly corresponds to TRBD2 (6 bases). Germline CDR1 reads SGHAT; CDR2 reads FQDESV (reference sequence). Trimming took 3 bases from V and 12 from J, leaving 15 bases between them. The CDR3 has 12 residues. CDR3 residues: CASSFSAVGLYF. The DNA for the CDR3 is TGTGCCAGCAGCTTTAGCGCGGTGGGACTGTACTTC.

The CDR3: CSSLQDFYNEQFF. The CDR3 DNA reads TGCAGTTCGTTACAGGATTTTTACAATGAGCAGTTCTTC. This chain uses TRBV29-1 with TRBJ2-1; possible D gene TRBD1, 5 bases. This CDR3 comprises 13 residues. CDR1 and CDR2 (germline): SQVTM, ANQGSEA.

Here the CDR3 DNA reads TGTGCCAGCAGCTTATCCATGAACACTGAAGCTTTCTTT. It specifies CASSLSMNTEAFF. V and J are TRBV11-2 and TRBJ1-1; D unclear. Trimming pared 2 bases from V and 0 bases from J, leaving 4 bases between. CDR3 length equals 13 residues. Germline V gene lookup returns CDR1 SGHAT and CDR2 FQNNGV.

The V call is TRBV27, the J call TRBJ2-7; 10 bases align to TRBD1. V gave up 2 bases and J gave up 5 bases; unmatched junction bases: 12. The CDR3 is 17 residues long. Germline CDR1 is MNHEY and CDR2 is SMNVEV (reference sequence). CDR3 in amino acids: CASSLRSFGTGVNEQYF. The CDR3, as DNA: TGTGCCAGCAGTTTAAGGAGCTTCGGGACAGGGGTTAACGAGCAGTACTTC.

V and J are TRBV2 and TRBJ1-1; D perhaps matches TRBD1 (5 bases). The CDR3 is 15 residues long. Germline assignment: CDR1 SNHLY and CDR2 FYNNEI. V was pared by 3 bases and J by 0 bases, with 11 bases between. The CDR3 is CASSEQGHMNTEAFF. DNA for the CDR3: TGTGCCAGCAGTGAGCAAGGACATATGAACACTGAAGCTTTCTTT.

As DNA, the CDR3 is TGTGCCAGCAGCCTAATGGGACTAGCGGGAGGTGAGCAGTTCTTC. It codes for CASSLMGLAGGEQFF. The chain carries TRBV7-3 and TRBJ2-1, with 15 bases that match TRBD2. The length of the CDR3 is 15 residues. The ends lost 5 bases at V and 9 bases at J; junction bases unmatched: 5. Germline CDR1 reads SGHTA; CDR2 reads FQGTGA.

This clone has just one count. The chain is built from TRBV6-2 or TRBV6-3 and TRBJ2-5, with unresolved D. The germline V gene has CDR1 MNHEY and CDR2 SVGEGT. V lost 2 bases and J lost 5, with 12 bases in between. The CDR3 is made up of 14 amino acids. CDR3 DNA sequence: TGTGCCAGCAGTTACGACTCCGTCCAGGAGACCCAGTACTTC. This gives the protein CASSYDSVQETQYF.

The J gene is TRBJ2-7, the V gene TRBV2, with TRBD2 matching over 11 bases. With V trimmed by 3 bases and J by 6 bases, 7 bases remained unmatched. Germline CDR1 and CDR2: SNHLY and FYNNEI. This CDR3 contains 15 residues. The CDR3, as DNA: TGTGCCAGCAGTGAGGTGTCTAGCGGGAGGCTCGAGCAGTACTTC. Translation: CASSEVSSGRLEQYF.

The chain links TRBV29-1 to TRBJ2-3; 10 nucleotides match TRBD2. V lost 5 bases and J lost 1; bases outside the gene matches: 3. The CDR3 length is 14 residues. CDR1 and CDR2 (germline): SQVTM, ANQGSEA. CDR3 nucleotide sequence: TGCAGCGTTTGTCTAGCGGGAGGCACAGATACGCAGTATTTT. The encoded protein is CSVCLAGGTDTQYF.

This rearrangement joins TRBV29-1 to TRBJ2-5, with a possible D match to TRBD2 (5 bases). Germline CDR1 SQVTM, CDR2 ANQGSEA. V lost 3 bases to trimming and J lost 2 bases, with 10 bases between them. This CDR3 is 13 amino acids long. This chain's CDR3 is CSVDVRVQETQYF. The CDR3 nucleotides read TGCAGCGTTGATGTGAGGGTGCAAGAGACCCAGTACTTC.

V gene TRBV5-6 combines with J gene TRBJ1-4; TRBD1 matches at 9 bases. J lost 8 bases, V lost 4 bases, and 6 bases had no gene match. Germline V lookup: CDR1 SGHDT, CDR2 YYEEEE. CDR3 length: 14 residues. Here the CDR3 DNA reads TGTGCCAGCAGCCATACAGGGGGCTGGGAAAAACTGTTTTTT. Protein sequence: CASSHTGGWEKLFF. The full variable domain, with the rest looked up from reference TRBV5-6 and TRBJ1-4, is DAGVTQSPTHLIKTRGQQVTLRCSPKSGHDTVSWYQQALGQGPQFIFQYYEEEERQRGNFPDRFSGHQFPNYSSELNVNALLLGDSALYLCASSHTGGWEKLFFGSGTQLSVL.

The rearrangement joins TRBV9 to TRBJ2-3, with no clear D. V was clipped by 3 bases and J by 2 bases, with 7 bases between them. This CDR3 spans 13 amino acids. The germline CDR1 and CDR2 sequences are SGDLS and YYNGEE. The CDR3 DNA reads as TGTGCCAGCAGCGAACACCACACAGATACGCAGTATTTT. This gives the protein CASSEHHTDTQYF.

The chain employs TRBV2 and TRBJ2-1; 8 nucleotides align to TRBD1. V trimming: 4 bases; J trimming: 1 base; junction bases outside the gene matches: 0. This CDR3 comprises 14 residues. The germline CDR1 and CDR2 sequences are SNHLY and FYNNEI. The CDR3 spells CASSGQGSYNEQFF. In DNA, the CDR3 is TGTGCCAGCAGTGGACAGGGGTCCTACAATGAGCAGTTCTTC.

The chain uses TRBV7-3 and TRBJ2-2; 9 nucleotides match TRBD2. J lost 3 bases, V lost 4 bases, and 9 bases had no gene match. This CDR3 has 17 amino acids. Germline loops: CDR1 SGHTA, CDR2 FQGTGA. The CDR3 DNA reads TGTGCCAGCAGCTCCCCGGACCTAGCGGGACACACCGGGGAGCTGTTTTTT. This sequence encodes CASSSPDLAGHTGELFF.

This chain links TRBV6-4 with TRBJ1-2; D is ambiguous. V lost 6 bases, J lost 8 bases, and 16 bases lay in between. The length of the CDR3 is 13 residues. Per germline, CDR1 MRHNA and CDR2 SNTAGT. CDR3 sequence: CASRVTWARGYTF. The CDR3 nucleotides read TGTGCCAGCAGAGTGACGTGGGCTCGGGGCTACACCTTC.

The rearrangement joins TRBV2 to TRBJ2-7; D is unclear. The length of the CDR3 is 13 residues. CDR1 and CDR2 (germline): SNHLY, FYNNEI. The V gene lost 4 bases and the J gene lost 2 bases, with 9 bases spanning the gap. CDR3 DNA sequence: TGTGCCAGCAGTGGATCAGGCCCCTACGAGCAGTACTTC. This encodes CASSGSGPYEQYF.

The CDR3, as DNA: TGTGCCAGCAGCCAAGATGATCTAGCGGGAGAGTCTACGGATGAGCAGTTCTTC. It encodes CASSQDDLAGESTDEQFF. The chain has TRBV3-1 (or the pseudogene TRBV3-2) and TRBJ2-1, with 10 bases lining up with TRBD2. This CDR3 is built from 18 residues. The V and J ends lost 0 bases and 8 bases, in that order; junction bases with no gene match: 13. The germline CDR1 and CDR2 sequences are LGHDT and YNNKEL (reference sequence).

The V gene is TRBV4-3, the J gene TRBJ1-2, with D maybe TRBD1 (5 bases). Trimming took off 4 bases at V and 4 bases at J, with 13 bases between the two ends. The CDR3 spans 14 residues. Germline V gene data show CDR1 as LGHNA and CDR2 as YSLEER. CDR3 sequence (DNA): TGCGCCAGCAGCCCGATGCGGGGGACCTATGGCTACACCTTC. The encoded protein is CASSPMRGTYGYTF.

The genes are TRBV5-1 and TRBJ2-7; 8 nucleotides line up with TRBD1. V gave up 4 bases and J gave up 0 bases; unmatched junction bases: 6. Germline V gives CDR1 SGHRS, CDR2 YFSETQ. The CDR3 sequence is 15 residues long. CDR3 nucleotides: TGCGCCAGCAGCGAGGACAGGGTCCTCTCCTACGAGCAGTACTTC. Its protein product is CASSEDRVLSYEQYF.

The gene calls are TRBV7-9 and TRBJ1-3, with a possible D match to TRBD1 (5 bases). Looked up from germline, CDR1 is SEHNR and CDR2 is FQNEAQ (reference sequence). V shed 5 bases and J shed 8 bases, with 10 bases lying between them. The CDR3 length is 12 residues. CDR3 amino acids: CASSPWGDTIYF. The CDR3 bases are TGTGCCAGCAGCCCGTGGGGGGACACCATATATTTT.

The V call is TRBV4-3, the J call TRBJ2-6, with 11 bases aligning to TRBD2. Trimming took 3 bases from V and 0 from J; bases not matched to a gene: 4. This CDR3 comprises 18 residues. Germline V gives CDR1 LGHNA, CDR2 YSLEER. CDR3 in amino acids: CASSHAGTSGSGANVLTF. The CDR3 coding sequence is TGCGCCAGCAGCCACGCCGGGACTAGCGGCTCTGGGGCCAACGTCCTGACTTTC.

This clone was found once. V usage is TRBV3-1 (or the pseudogene TRBV3-2) and J usage is TRBJ2-3, with 8 bases matching TRBD1. The germline V gene encodes CDR1 LGHDT and CDR2 YNNKEL (reference sequence). The V gene end was trimmed by 1 base and the J gene end by 10 bases; junction bases not matched to a gene: 7. This CDR3 has 14 residues. This CDR3 is CASSQGQGASAQYF. Written as DNA, the CDR3 is TGTGCCAGCAGCCAAGGGCAGGGGGCATCAGCGCAGTATTTT.

The rearrangement links TRBV3-1 (or the pseudogene TRBV3-2) to TRBJ2-3; 12 bases match TRBD2. The CDR3 has 19 residues. V lost 1 base, J lost 3 bases, and 11 bases stayed unmatched. Germline-derived CDR1 and CDR2 are LGHDT and YNNKEL (reference sequence). CDR3 in DNA: TGTGCCAGCAGCCAAGCTTCGGCTAGCGGGAGGGCCGGAACAGATACGCAGTATTTT. Residues: CASSQASASGRAGTDTQYF.

This sequence joins TRBV24-1 and TRBJ2-3; D is undetermined. The CDR3 consists of 15 residues. V lost 0 bases and J 1 base, leaving 7 bases between the germline ends. Germline V lookup: CDR1 KGHDR, CDR2 SFDVKD. The CDR3 loop reads CATSDLETGTDTQYF. CDR3 sequence (DNA): TGTGCCACCAGTGATTTGGAAACAGGCACAGATACGCAGTATTTT.

This sequence joins TRBV9 and TRBJ1-2; tentatively, D is TRBD1 (6 bases). V was pared by 5 bases and J by 8 bases, with 19 bases between. Germline assignment: CDR1 SGDLS and CDR2 YYNGEE. CDR3 length equals 14 residues. CDR3 protein: CASRMTGPGMGYTF. Here the CDR3 DNA reads TGTGCCAGCAGGATGACAGGACCGGGTATGGGCTACACCTTC.

A single count supports this clone. This same CDR3 is encoded by further DNA sequences in the sample. The chain employs TRBV5-6 and TRBJ1-5, with D maybe TRBD1 (5 bases). The V gene's germline CDR1 is SGHDT and CDR2 YYEEEE. CDR3 length equals 14 residues. V lost 0 bases to trimming and J lost 1 base, with 5 bases between them. In DNA form, the CDR3 reads TGTGCCAGCAGCTTGGGACAGAGCAATCAGCCCCAGCATTTT. Translating gives CASSLGQSNQPQHF. The variable domain in full, with the rest retrieved from reference TRBV5-6 and TRBJ1-5, is DAGVTQSPTHLIKTRGQQVTLRCSPKSGHDTVSWYQQALGQGPQFIFQYYEEEERQRGNFPDRFSGHQFPNYSSELNVNALLLGDSALYLCASSLGQSNQPQHFGDGTRLSIL.

The V and J genes are TRBV7-9 and TRBJ1-3; 8 nucleotides match TRBD1. Germline CDR1 is SEHNR and CDR2 is FQNEAQ (reference sequence). The CDR3 has 16 residues. V trimming: 5 bases; J trimming: 4 bases; junction bases outside the gene matches: 10. CDR3 amino acids: CASSLLGTGGGNTIYF. As DNA, the CDR3 is TGTGCCAGCAGCCTCCTAGGGACAGGAGGAGGAAACACCATATATTTT.

The gene calls are TRBV29-1 and TRBJ2-7; TRBD1 aligns across 7 bases. V was pared by 4 bases and J by 3 bases, with 12 bases of the junction left unmatched. The CDR3 loop spans 15 amino acids. Germline V CDR1 and CDR2: SQVTM, ANQGSEA. Written as DNA, the CDR3 is TGCAGCGTTGCGCGACAGGGTGATCCAAACTACGAGCAGTACTTC. Protein sequence: CSVARQGDPNYEQYF.